The clone carrying this T cell receptor beta chain has only a few counts. Antigen: not known. This sample stems from a study of T cells in Graves' hyperthyroidism and ophthalmopathy. From RNA transcripts, TCR beta CDR3 regions were amplified. TCR CDR3 underwent first-round RT-PCR with the HTBI primer set. MiXCR, applied by TCRdb to the multiplex PCR reads, yields one record per CDR3 protein. This repertoire shows around 480,000 distinct CDR3 sequences, approximately 15% found once; its top ten account for less than 20%. No ophthalmopathy progression within 18 months constituted stable Graves' hyperthyroidism. Diagnosing involved the use of clinical symptoms, serum thyroxine and TRAb, thyroid ultrasound and orbital computed tomography. The study, taken as a whole, reports: Using 13 V-J features, a model discriminated ophthalmopathy from stable hyperthyroidism. Among clonotypes expanded in thyroid above 0.001, most were also found in blood.

This CDR3 contains 16 residues. Germline V CDR1 and CDR2: SGHRS, YFSETQ. With 4 bases clipped from V and 4 bases from J, the junction kept 8 bases outside the gene matches. The sample consisted of blood. This rearrangement joins TRBV5-1 to TRBJ2-1, with TRBD2 matching over 10 bases. This clonotype was obtained from a woman in her late teens or twenties with Graves' hyperthyroidism. The CDR3 here is CASSLVLAGSYNEQFF. The CDR3 coding sequence is TGCGCCAGCAGCCTTGTACTAGCGGGATCTTACAATGAGCAGTTCTTC.